A selection of T cell receptor beta chains follows, all from one sample in a study of cytomegalovirus exposure and HLA in healthy donors. Using immunoSEQ multiplex PCR, the repertoire was profiled, and TCRdb retains in-frame clones only, with some absent. The profile covers some 110,000 clones, with roughly 80% appearing a single time and 6% to 8% taken by the ten largest. What was sequenced was PBMCs. The receptors stem from a man aged 25 to 40 in good health and CMV-seropositive. CDR3s include the opening cysteine and the closing phenylalanine or tryptophan. The D gene is left open where the match is weak. Not every row has a clone size; where given, it reads once, few, many or a size class.

D gene	V gene	J gene	clone size	CDR3 DNA	CDR3 protein
NA	TRBV25-1	TRBJ1-2	NA	TGTGCCAGCAGTGGAACAGGGAATAACTATGGCTACACCTTC	CASSGTGNNYGYTF
TRBD2	TRBV2	TRBJ2-6	NA	TGTGCCAGCACCCTGGGACTAGCCAACGTCCTGACTTTC	CASTLGLANVLTF
NA	TRBV2	TRBJ1-4	NA	TGTGCCAGCAACAGGCAAATGGACGGGAATGAAAAACTGTTTTTT	CASNRQMDGNEKLFF
NA	TRBV10-2	TRBJ1-2	NA	TGCGCCAGCAGTGAGGCAGGGGCCTATGGCTACACCTTC	CASSEAGAYGYTF
TRBD1	TRBV6-5	TRBJ2-2	NA	TGTGCCAGCAGTCCGAGGGGGCCCAACACCGGGGAGCTGTTTTTT	CASSPRGPNTGELFF
NA	TRBV2	TRBJ1-2	few	TGTGCCAGCAGTGATTCGTGGGGGGCTAACTATGGCTACACCTTC	CASSDSWGANYGYTF
NA	TRBV5-6	TRBJ2-2	NA	TGTGCCAGCAGCTCTCAGAGGCAACCGAACACCGGGGAGCTGTTTTTT	CASSSQRQPNTGELFF
TRBD1	TRBV4-1	TRBJ2-5	once	TGCGCCAGCAGCCCTACTTACCGGGACAGCGTACAGCAGTACTTC	CASSPTYRDSVQQYF
TRBD2	TRBV7-2	TRBJ2-7	NA	TGTGCCAGCAGCTCTACTCTGGCGGGGGGCATCTACGAGCAGTACTTC	CASSSTLAGGIYEQYF
TRBD1	TRBV7-6	TRBJ1-1	NA	TGTGCCAGCAGCGTCACGGGACAGGCGATGAACACTGAAGCTTTCTTT	CASSVTGQAMNTEAFF
NA	TRBV7-9	TRBJ2-3	NA	TGTGCCAGCAGCTTTAACTCAGATACGCAGTATTTT	CASSFNSDTQYF
NA	TRBV6-4	TRBJ1-5	NA	TGTGCCAGCAGATACAGGAACTATAGCAATCAGCCCCAGCATTTT	CASRYRNYSNQPQHF
TRBD2	TRBV2	TRBJ2-5	NA	TGTGCCAGCAGCGGGAATAGCGGGGGGTTAGAGACCCAGTACTTC	CASSGNSGGLETQYF
NA	TRBV9	TRBJ1-1	NA	TGTGCCAGCAGCGTGGGTGGAGCTGAAGCTTTCTTT	CASSVGGAEAFF
NA	TRBV7-8	TRBJ2-3	NA	TGTGCCAGCAGCCTACTGTGGAGTGGCTCGGATACGCAGTATTTT	CASSLLWSGSDTQYF
NA	TRBV5-1	TRBJ2-4	NA	TGCGCCAGCAGCTTGGAGGGGTCAGATATAGCCAAAAACATTCAGTACTTC	CASSLEGSDIAKNIQYF
NA	TRBV9	TRBJ2-7	NA	TGTGCCAGCAGCGTAGCTACGACGGGACACCTCTACGAGCAGTACTTC	CASSVATTGHLYEQYF
NA	TRBV28	TRBJ1-6	NA	TGTGCCAGCGCTCCCTTGGGGGGGCTCGTTAATTCACCCCTCCACTTT	CASAPLGGLVNSPLHF
NA	TRBV11-1	TRBJ2-3	NA	TGTGCCAGCAGCTCCCGTGCGCCCACGGATACGCAGTATTTT	CASSSRAPTDTQYF
NA	TRBV19	TRBJ2-5	NA	TGTGCCAGTAGTCCAACAGTTGGGCAAGAGACCCAGTACTTC	CASSPTVGQETQYF
NA	TRBV5-1	TRBJ2-2	NA	TGCGCCAGCAGCTTGATTCCGACCGGGGAGCTGTTTTTT	CASSLIPTGELFF
TRBD1	TRBV5-1	TRBJ1-1	NA	TGCGCCAGCAGCTTTACGACAGGGAGTACTGAAGCTTTCTTT	CASSFTTGSTEAFF
TRBD2	TRBV2	TRBJ2-5	NA	TGTGCCAGCGGAGAGGCGGGGGGACAAGAGACCCAGTACTTC	CASGEAGGQETQYF
NA	TRBV30	TRBJ1-5	NA	TGTGCCTGGAGCCTCGGTGGAGATCAGCCCCAGCATTTT	CAWSLGGDQPQHF
NA	TRBV5-8	TRBJ2-7	few	TGTGCCAGCAGCTTCGGTAGGGGAGGCGAGCAGTACTTC	CASSFGRGGEQYF
NA	TRBV4-1	TRBJ1-3	few	TGCGCCAGCAGCCAACCCCTTCAGGCTGTTTCTGGAAACACCATATATTTT	CASSQPLQAVSGNTIYF
NA	TRBV9	TRBJ2-7	NA	TGTGCCAGCAGCGTTAGCCCCTCCTACGAGCAGTACTTC	CASSVSPSYEQYF
NA	TRBV19	TRBJ1-3	once	TGTGCCAGTAGTATACAGGGTTCCTTCGGAAACACCATATATTTT	CASSIQGSFGNTIYF
TRBD1	TRBV15	TRBJ2-5	NA	TGTGCCACCCGACAGGGGGAAGAGACCCAGTACTTC	CATRQGEETQYF
NA	TRBV30	TRBJ1-5	NA	TGTGCCTGGAGTGTACTTAGCAATCAGCCCCAGCATTTT	CAWSVLSNQPQHF
TRBD1	TRBV9	TRBJ1-1	NA	TGTGCCAGCAGCGTCCGACCCAGGGGGGTTACTGAAGCTTTCTTT	CASSVRPRGVTEAFF
NA	TRBV4-3	TRBJ1-1	NA	TGCGCCAGCAGCCAAGATCTCCCGAGTGGAGCTTTCTTT	CASSQDLPSGAFF
TRBD2	TRBV6-5	TRBJ2-5	NA	TGTGCCAGCAGCCCCTGGAAAGCGGGGAGTCAGACCCAGTACTTC	CASSPWKAGSQTQYF
TRBD1	TRBV4-1	TRBJ2-7	once	TGCGCCAGCAGCCACTCCGACAGGGGACTCTCCTACGAGCAGTACTTC	CASSHSDRGLSYEQYF
TRBD1	TRBV19	TRBJ1-5	few	TGTGCCAGTAGGCGCGGGACAGGGGTCGGGAGGACCCAGCATTTT	CASRRGTGVGRTQHF
TRBD1	TRBV7-9	TRBJ2-3	few	TGTGCCAGCTACACAGGGGCGGATACGCAGTATTTT	CASYTGADTQYF
NA	TRBV25-1	TRBJ1-3	NA	TGTGCCAGCAGTGATTTAGGGACAACGGACACCATATATTTT	CASSDLGTTDTIYF
NA	TRBV28	TRBJ1-1	NA	TGTGCCACCAAAGACAGGCCGCCTGAGGACACTGAAGCTTTCTTT	CATKDRPPEDTEAFF
NA	TRBV19	TRBJ1-2	NA	TGTGCCAGTAGTACCGGGACACCTGGCTACACCTTC	CASSTGTPGYTF
NA	TRBV7-9	TRBJ2-7	NA	TGTGCCAGCAGTTATAGTACGGGACACCGCCCCTACGAGCAGTACTTC	CASSYSTGHRPYEQYF
TRBD1	TRBV4-1	TRBJ1-3	NA	TGCGCCAGCAGCTTACAGGGGAAAGGAAACACCATATATTTT	CASSLQGKGNTIYF
NA	TRBV28	TRBJ1-1	NA	TGTGCCAGCAGCCAAGAGGGCAGACCCAAGGGAATGAACACTGAAGCTTTCTTT	CASSQEGRPKGMNTEAFF